The rows below give T cell receptor beta chains drawn from one sample of a study of blood T cell repertoires in COVID-19. TCRdb's copy holds only in-frame clones and misses some; the assay was immunoSEQ multiplex PCR. The table records 250,000 to 300,000 clones, approximately 86% of them present only once. The specimen was peripheral blood. These receptor sequences come from a man aged 25-45 years with active or convalescent COVID-19. Both conserved end residues are part of each CDR3. D genes are given only for firm matches. The size field is filled for only some rows; it gives once, few, many or a size class.

abundance	d_gene	v_gene	j_gene	CDR3aa	CDR3nt
few	TRBD1	TRBV5-8	TRBJ2-3	CASSFRGTGLTDTQYF	TGTGCCAGCAGCTTTCGTGGGACAGGCCTCACAGATACGCAGTATTTT
NA	NA	TRBV5-4	TRBJ2-1	CASSLITGSEQFF	TGTGCCAGCAGCTTAATTACAGGGAGTGAGCAGTTCTTC
NA	NA	TRBV27	TRBJ2-1	CASSLFGGNMKQFF	TGTGCCAGCAGTTTATTTGGAGGGAACATGAAACAGTTCTTC
NA	NA	TRBV6-5	TRBJ2-5	CASSYGSDYPQETQYF	TGTGCCAGCAGTTACGGTTCGGACTACCCACAAGAGACCCAGTACTTC
NA	TRBD1	TRBV18	TRBJ2-7	CASSPTGAGYEQYF	TGTGCCAGCTCACCAACAGGGGCAGGCTACGAGCAGTACTTC
NA	TRBD1	TRBV4-3	TRBJ2-3	CASSQGRDRVSDTQYF	TGCGCCAGCAGCCAAGGTCGGGACAGGGTATCAGATACGCAGTATTTT
NA	TRBD1	TRBV3-1/TRBV3-2	TRBJ2-7	CASSQVGDSYEQYF	TGTGCCAGCAGCCAAGTGGGGGACAGCTACGAGCAGTACTTC
NA	TRBD1	TRBV19	TRBJ1-4	CASSTSTTGWNEKLFF	TGTGCCAGTAGTACGAGTACGACAGGGTGGAATGAAAAACTGTTTTTT
NA	NA	TRBV15	TRBJ1-6	CATSRDVSSYNSPLHF	TGTGCCACCAGCAGAGATGTTAGCTCCTATAATTCACCCCTCCACTTT
once	NA	TRBV11-2	TRBJ2-7	CASSLEGAVSYEQYF	TGTGCCAGCAGCTTGGAGGGGGCGGTCAGCTACGAGCAGTACTTC
NA	NA	TRBV30	TRBJ1-5	CAGGYSNQPQHF	TGTGCTGGGGGGTATAGCAATCAGCCCCAGCATTTT
NA	NA	TRBV6-5	TRBJ1-1	CASRGRGRLTEAFF	TGTGCCAGCAGAGGACGAGGGCGGTTGACTGAAGCTTTCTTT
once	NA	TRBV6-6	TRBJ1-2	CASTVGEGTYGYTF	TGTGCCAGTACTGTCGGTGAGGGTACCTATGGCTACACCTTC
NA	NA	TRBV24-1	TRBJ1-6	CATSVELGSWEGPPRVNSPLHF	TGTGCCACCAGTGTTGAGTTGGGCAGTTGGGAAGGTCCGCCGAGGGTTAATTCACCCCTCCACTTT
NA	TRBD1	TRBV7-9	TRBJ1-2	CASSKGALGYGYTF	TGTGCCAGCAGCAAGGGGGCTCTAGGCTATGGCTACACCTTC
NA	TRBD1	TRBV5-1	TRBJ2-3	CASSPGTGADTQYF	TGCGCCAGCAGCCCTGGGACAGGGGCAGATACGCAGTATTTT
NA	NA	TRBV29-1	TRBJ2-5	CSVDPQAQETQYF	TGCAGCGTTGACCCTCAGGCTCAAGAGACCCAGTACTTC
NA	NA	TRBV4-3	TRBJ1-1	CASSQGAGTEAFF	TGCGCCAGCAGCCAAGGCGCGGGGACTGAAGCTTTCTTT
NA	NA	TRBV7-3	TRBJ2-3	CASSFLGRTSTDTQYF	TGTGCCAGCAGCTTCCTGGGGCGGACCAGCACAGATACGCAGTATTTT
NA	NA	TRBV21-1	TRBJ1-1	CAKNRDRDFWTEAFF	TGTGCCAAAAACCGGGACAGGGATTTTTGGACTGAAGCTTTCTTT
NA	NA	TRBV7-2	TRBJ2-1	CASTLQSGEAYNEQFF	TGTGCCAGCACCCTGCAATCGGGGGAGGCCTACAATGAGCAGTTCTTC
NA	NA	TRBV7-9	TRBJ1-3	CASSFGTGNTIYF	TGTGCCAGCAGCTTCGGGACTGGAAACACCATATATTTT
few	TRBD1	TRBV29-1	TRBJ2-1	CSVNRGELSSYNEQFF	TGCAGCGTCAACAGGGGGGAATTGAGCTCCTACAATGAGCAGTTCTTC
NA	TRBD1	TRBV5-4	TRBJ1-4	CASSTDRGTNEKLFF	TGTGCCAGCAGCACCGACAGGGGTACTAATGAAAAACTGTTTTTT
once	TRBD1	TRBV6-5	TRBJ1-1	CASSSYGTANTEAFF	TGTGCCAGCAGTTCCTATGGGACAGCGAACACTGAAGCTTTCTTT
NA	TRBD1	TRBV12-3/TRBV12-4	TRBJ1-1	CASSTTGVTEAFF	TGTGCCAGCAGTACGACAGGGGTCACTGAAGCTTTCTTT
once	TRBD1	TRBV2	TRBJ1-1	CASSDRQGSSTEAFF	TGTGCCAGCAGTGATCGACAGGGTTCGAGCACTGAAGCTTTCTTT
NA	NA	TRBV3-1/TRBV3-2	TRBJ1-1	CASSQVRGTEAFF	TGTGCCAGCAGCCAAGTCAGGGGCACTGAAGCTTTCTTT
NA	TRBD1	TRBV6-5	TRBJ2-2	CASRLDRGHTGELFF	TGTGCCAGCAGATTAGACAGGGGGCACACCGGGGAGCTGTTTTTT
NA	TRBD2	TRBV7-8	TRBJ2-7	CASTPGGGTSYEQYF	TGTGCCAGCACCCCGGGGGGGGGCACTTCCTACGAGCAGTACTTC
NA	NA	TRBV7-6	TRBJ1-6	CASSLAGETGQSPLHF	TGTGCCAGCAGCTTAGCAGGCGAGACAGGCCAATCACCCCTCCACTTT
NA	NA	TRBV7-6	TRBJ1-4	CASSPDTKLFF	TGTGCCAGCAGCCCAGACACTAAACTGTTTTTT
NA	NA	TRBV21-1	TRBJ1-1	CASSKSSVGATPEAFF	TGTGCCAGCAGCAAATCGAGCGTAGGGGCTACCCCTGAAGCTTTCTTT
NA	TRBD2	TRBV20-1	TRBJ2-1	CSASYSGASYNEQFF	TGCAGTGCTAGTTATAGCGGGGCTTCCTACAATGAGCAGTTCTTC
NA	TRBD1	TRBV4-1	TRBJ1-4	CASSPGTATNEKLFF	TGCGCCAGCAGCCCGGGGACAGCAACTAATGAAAAACTGTTTTTT
NA	TRBD2	TRBV3-1/TRBV3-2	TRBJ2-5	CASSQDWTSGGGKETQYF	TGTGCCAGCAGCCAAGACTGGACTAGCGGGGGGGGAAAGGAGACCCAGTACTTC
NA	NA	TRBV11-2	TRBJ1-4	CASSFRANNEKLFF	TGTGCCAGCAGCTTCAGGGCTAATAATGAAAAACTGTTTTTT
NA	TRBD1	TRBV30	TRBJ1-2	CAGTGGAPHGYTF	TGTGCCGGTACAGGGGGCGCTCCGCATGGCTACACCTTC
NA	NA	TRBV7-6	TRBJ1-3	CASSLVSRYSGNTIYF	TGTGCCAGCAGCTTAGTTTCCCGTTACTCTGGAAACACCATATATTTT
NA	TRBD1	TRBV7-2	TRBJ1-6	CASSLAQGALNSPLHF	TGTGCCAGCAGCTTAGCACAGGGGGCGCTGAATTCACCCCTCCACTTT